Below, 30 T cell receptor beta chains from the same sample are listed, as sequenced in a study of T cell clones after liver transplantation. The data were produced by immunoSEQ multiplex PCR, yet TCRdb's version contains in-frame clones alone and is incomplete. The table lists roughly 100,000 clones, 82% of them singletons. Material: CD4+ T cells from blood, obtained before liver transplant. Source of these receptors: a human donor who received a liver transplant.

The V call is TRBV5-8, the J call TRBJ1-5, with D perhaps TRBD1 (6 bases). Germline CDR1 SGHTS, CDR2 YDEGEE. The ends were cut back, 4 bases at V and 4 bases at J, with 12 bases in the middle. There are 14 residues in the CDR3. In DNA form, the CDR3 reads TGTGCCAGCAGCCCGGGGACACGTAATCAGCCCCAGCATTTT. Translating gives CASSPGTRNQPQHF.

This clone was recorded once. This chain joins TRBV7-3 and TRBJ2-1; D gene ambiguous. Germline lookup yields CDR1 SGHTA and CDR2 FQGTGA. The CDR3 sequence is 14 residues long. V lost 2 bases and J lost 8, with 13 bases in between. Written as DNA, the CDR3 is TGTGCCAGCAGCTTATCCCCCTCAGGCTATGAGCAGTTCTTC. Its translation: CASSLSPSGYEQFF.

A few counts support this clone. The V and J genes are TRBV29-1 and TRBJ2-7; TRBD1 agrees at 7 bases. The germline gives CDR1 SQVTM, CDR2 ANQGSEA. The V segment lost 0 bases and the J segment 2 bases; nucleotides outside the gene matches: 7. The CDR3 covers 15 residues. CDR3 region: CSVEDRQGITYEQYF. CDR3 in DNA: TGCAGCGTTGAAGACCGACAGGGAATAACCTACGAGCAGTACTTC.

The rearrangement joins TRBV28 to TRBJ2-1; 10 nucleotides align to TRBD2. Unmatched junction bases numbered 10, after V lost 3 bases and J lost 8 bases. This CDR3 is 16 amino acids long. Germline V CDR1 and CDR2: MDHEN, SYDVKM. DNA for the CDR3: TGTGCCAGCAGTTTCTTAGCGGGAGGTCAGAGGGATGAGCAGTTCTTC. Its translation: CASSFLAGGQRDEQFF.

This clone has more than one count but fewer than ten. The chain carries TRBV10-3 and TRBJ1-5, with D perhaps TRBD1 (6 bases). There are 15 residues in the CDR3. The germline V gene has CDR1 ENHRY and CDR2 SYGVKD. V was shortened by 0 bases and J by 7 bases, with 13 bases between the two germline ends. The CDR3 reads CAISESQGGGQPQHF. The CDR3, as DNA: TGTGCCATCAGTGAGTCCCAGGGCGGGGGCCAGCCCCAGCATTTT.

The chain recombines TRBV5-4 with TRBJ2-7; D possibly corresponds to TRBD1 (6 bases). The germline V gene has CDR1 SGHNT and CDR2 YYREEE (reference sequence). The CDR3 spans 15 residues. Trimming cost V 1 base and J 2 bases, with 13 bases left between them. This CDR3 reads CASSLKGRGTYEQYF. The CDR3 nucleotides are TGTGCCAGCAGCTTGAAAGGAAGGGGGACCTACGAGCAGTACTTC.

This clone was observed once. The gene calls are TRBV5-1 and TRBJ2-5; 7 bases align to TRBD1. Germline V gives CDR1 SGHRS, CDR2 YFSETQ. The CDR3 spans 13 residues. The V segment lost 2 bases and the J segment 5 bases; nucleotides outside the gene matches: 3. DNA for the CDR3: TGCGCCAGCAGCTTACAGGGGCGCGAGACCCAGTACTTC. Translated: CASSLQGRETQYF.

The V and J genes are TRBV28 and TRBJ1-2, with D unclear. V was cut by 5 bases and J by 4 bases, with 11 bases left in between. This CDR3 spans 13 amino acids. Germline lookup yields CDR1 MDHEN and CDR2 SYDVKM. Here the CDR3 DNA reads TGTGCCAGCAGTCCCCCCCGACTCTATGGCTACACCTTC. Translating it yields CASSPPRLYGYTF.

This clone was seen once. The chain joins TRBV19 to TRBJ1-1; TRBD1 might be the D (6 bases). V was clipped by 10 bases and J by 3 bases, with 18 bases between them. Germline values: CDR1 LNHDA, CDR2 SQIVND (reference sequence). The CDR3 spans 14 residues. The CDR3 DNA reads as TGTGCCACCTCATTGAGGGGGGGAGACACTGAAGCTTTCTTT. This gives the protein CATSLRGGDTEAFF. Based on the CDR3 plus reference TRBV19 and TRBJ1-1, the full variable domain is DGGITQSPKYLFRKEGQNVTLSCEQNLNHDAMYWYRQDPGQGLRLIYYSQIVNDFQKGDIAEGYSVSREKKESFPLTVTSAQKNPTAFYLCATSLRGGDTEAFFGQGTRLTVV.

This clone was counted only a few times. The V and J genes are TRBV6-6 and TRBJ2-7; TRBD1 aligns across 7 bases. The J segment lost 0 bases and the V segment lost 10 bases, leaving 6 bases of the junction unmatched. The CDR3 runs 13 residues. CDR1 MNHNY and CDR2 SVGAGI come from the germline V gene (reference sequence). The CDR3 loop reads CATSAGGSYEQYF. The CDR3 DNA sequence: TGTGCCACCTCCGCAGGGGGCTCCTACGAGCAGTACTTC.

The V call is TRBV18, the J call TRBJ2-1; 8 positions match TRBD1. CDR3 length: 14 amino acids. The V gene's germline CDR1 is KGHSH and CDR2 LQKENI. V trimming: 5 bases; J trimming: 4 bases; junction bases outside the gene matches: 4. In DNA form, the CDR3 reads TGTGCCAGCTCATTCCAGGGGGCGTACAATGAGCAGTTCTTC. Translation gives CASSFQGAYNEQFF.

The J gene is TRBJ1-1, the V gene TRBV19; D is undetermined. This CDR3 is built from 15 residues. V shed 2 bases and J shed 3 bases, with 13 bases lying between them. In germline, CDR1 is LNHDA, CDR2 SQIVND (reference sequence). CDR3 coding DNA: TGTGCCAGTAGTATATCTTCCGGCACCCACACTGAAGCTTTCTTT. Its translation: CASSISSGTHTEAFF.

As to this clone: Other DNA sequences from this sample encode an identical CDR3 as well. V is TRBV5-1 and J is TRBJ2-3; D gene uncertain. Deletions cut 4 bases from V and 0 bases from J, with 12 bases between. The germline gives CDR1 SGHRS, CDR2 YFSETQ. This CDR3 comprises 15 residues. Here the CDR3 reads CASSREHPSTDTQYF. The CDR3 DNA follows: TGCGCCAGCAGCAGGGAACACCCTAGCACAGATACGCAGTATTTT.

This rearrangement joins TRBV28 to TRBJ1-5, with TRBD1 matching 7 bases. Trimming removed 5 bases from V and 1 base from J; junction bases left unmatched: 2. The CDR3 spans 14 residues. Germline V CDR1 and CDR2: MDHEN, SYDVKM. CDR3 nucleotides: TGTGCCAGCAGTCCGGACAGGAGCAATCAGCCCCAGCATTTT. Protein sequence: CASSPDRSNQPQHF.

This chain uses TRBV5-1 with TRBJ1-1; a weak D match, TRBD1 (6 bases). Per germline, CDR1 SGHRS and CDR2 YFSETQ. CDR3 size: 14 residues. V was shortened by 4 bases and J by 1 base, with 11 bases between the two germline ends. CDR3 in DNA: TGCGCCAGCAGCCCAGGACAGAGGAACACTGAAGCTTTCTTT. It translates to CASSPGQRNTEAFF.

The chain is built from TRBV4-1 and TRBJ2-7; D could derive from TRBD1 or TRBD2 (5 bases each). The germline gives CDR1 MGHRA, CDR2 YSYEKL. The CDR3 loop spans 15 amino acids. Trimming took 1 base from V and 7 from J, leaving 17 bases between them. The CDR3 spells CASSQASTTRGEQYF. The CDR3 DNA is TGCGCCAGCAGCCAAGCCTCAACAACTAGGGGAGAGCAGTACTTC.

The chain has TRBV4-1 and TRBJ2-5; either TRBD1 or TRBD2 may supply D (5 bases each). The CDR3 totals 15 residues. V lost 2 bases and J 5 bases, leaving 15 bases between the germline ends. Germline V lookup: CDR1 MGHRA, CDR2 YSYEKL. CDR3: CASSQSGTSTETQYF. The CDR3 bases are TGCGCCAGCAGCCAATCCGGGACCTCGACGGAGACCCAGTACTTC.

This chain joins TRBV19 and TRBJ1-1; possibly TRBD1 for D (6 bases). Germline V gene sequence: CDR1 LNHDA, CDR2 SQIVND (reference sequence). The CDR3 contains 13 residues. V lost 7 bases and J lost 7, with 16 bases in between. The CDR3 here is CASKGPDRLEAFF. Here the CDR3 DNA reads TGTGCCAGTAAGGGCCCCGACAGGCTTGAAGCTTTCTTT.

The V gene is TRBV18, the J gene TRBJ1-5; D is uncertain. The length of the CDR3 is 14 residues. Trimming shortened V by 3 bases and J by 0 bases, and 6 bases separated the two germline ends. Germline assignment: CDR1 KGHSH and CDR2 LQKENI. Written as DNA, the CDR3 is TGTGCCAGCTCACCCCCACATAGCAATCAGCCCCAGCATTTT. Translating it yields CASSPPHSNQPQHF.

The V call is TRBV7-2, the J call TRBJ2-1; TRBD2 agrees at 7 bases. CDR3 size: 17 residues. Germline CDR1 reads SGHTA; CDR2 reads FQGNSA. V trimming: 5 bases; J trimming: 2 bases; junction bases outside the gene matches: 12. The CDR3 DNA follows: TGTGCCAGCAGCCTTCAAGTAAGCGGGAACACCTACAATGAGCAGTTCTTC. Translated, it gives CASSLQVSGNTYNEQFF.

This chain links TRBV6-1 with TRBJ1-2; tentative D call: TRBD1 (5 bases). The length of the CDR3 is 14 residues. Germline assignment: CDR1 MNHNS and CDR2 SASEGT. V lost 0 bases and J lost 8, with 13 bases in between. The CDR3 sequence: CASSEAGGRGGYTF. The CDR3 DNA sequence: TGTGCCAGCAGTGAAGCCGGGGGGAGAGGAGGCTACACCTTC.

This clone was counted a single time. The rearrangement links TRBV10-1 to TRBJ1-5; 7 nucleotides align to TRBD1. CDR3 length: 20 amino acids. V was clipped by 3 bases and J by 0 bases; unmatched bases: 17. Germline V lookup: CDR1 WNHNN, CDR2 SYGVQD (reference sequence). CDR3: CASSDFRGRDSEYSNQPQHF. CDR3 bases: TGCGCCAGCAGTGATTTTCGGGGACGGGACAGCGAGTATAGCAATCAGCCCCAGCATTTT.

The chain is built from TRBV19 and TRBJ1-2; D remains ambiguous. Germline V gene lookup returns CDR1 LNHDA and CDR2 SQIVND (reference sequence). V lost 3 bases to trimming and J lost 8 bases, with 10 bases between them. This CDR3 region has 12 residues. CDR3 DNA: TGTGCCAGTAGTATGGGAACTCGGGGCTACACCTTC. This encodes CASSMGTRGYTF.

This chain connects TRBV9 to TRBJ2-3, with 7 bases aligning to TRBD2. Germline CDR1 and CDR2: SGDLS and YYNGEE. The V segment lost 4 bases and the J segment 0 bases; nucleotides outside the gene matches: 5. This CDR3 contains 15 residues. The CDR3 sequence: CASSHSGQSTDTQYF. The CDR3 DNA reads TGTGCCAGCAGCCATAGCGGGCAAAGCACAGATACGCAGTATTTT. Complete variable domain (other parts from reference TRBV9 and TRBJ2-3): DSGVTQTPKHLITATGQRVTLRCSPRSGDLSVYWYQQSLDQGLQFLIQYYNGEERAKGNILERFSAQQFPDLHSELNLSSLELGDSALYFCASSHSGQSTDTQYFGPGTRLTVL.

The V gene is TRBV6-4, the J gene TRBJ2-1; TRBD2 matches 13 bases. CDR1 and CDR2 (germline): MRHNA, SNTAGT. CDR3 length equals 14 residues. V was clipped by 6 bases and J by 8 bases; unmatched bases: 4. CDR3 nucleotides: TGTGCCAGCAGACTAGCGGGGGGGCACGATGAGCAGTTCTTC. This gives the protein CASRLAGGHDEQFF.

This clone was seen only once. The rearrangement joins TRBV29-1 to TRBJ1-1; the D is unclear. CDR1 SQVTM and CDR2 ANQGSEA come from the germline V gene. This CDR3 is 13 amino acids long. V gave up 7 bases and J gave up 2 bases, with 14 bases separating them. CDR3 nucleotide sequence: TGCAGCGGACGGAGCGCTTTAAACACTGAAGCTTTCTTT. Translated, it gives CSGRSALNTEAFF.

This chain uses TRBV11-2 with TRBJ2-5; D unresolved. CDR1 is SGHAT and CDR2 is FQNNGV in the germline V gene. The CDR3 runs to 16 residues. V was clipped by 2 bases and J by 5 bases, with 18 bases between them. DNA of the CDR3: TGTGCCAGCAGCTTACGGTTGGCTGGAACTAAGGAGACCCAGTACTTC. It is translated as CASSLRLAGTKETQYF.

The CDR3 coding sequence is TGTGCCAGCAGCCTAGTTGGCCCCACAGATACGCAGTATTTT. This gives the protein CASSLVGPTDTQYF. The chain carries TRBV9 and TRBJ2-3; D not certain. The CDR3 length is 14 residues. Per the germline V gene, CDR1 is SGDLS and CDR2 is YYNGEE. The V end was cut by 4 bases, the J end by 2 bases, with 11 bases between.

The chain is built from TRBV5-1 and TRBJ2-1; 13 bases align to TRBD2. CDR1 is SGHRS, CDR2 YFSETQ, per germline. Germline trimming cut 0 bases from V and 9 bases from J; bases unmatched to any gene: 3. This CDR3 is built from 15 residues. In DNA form, the CDR3 reads TGCGCCAGCAGCTTGGGAGGACTAGCGGGAGCTGAGCAGTTCTTC. Protein: CASSLGGLAGAEQFF.

The chain employs TRBV11-1 and TRBJ2-2; D is perhaps TRBD2 (5 bases). This CDR3 is built from 13 residues. The V and J ends lost 6 bases and 5 bases respectively, with 10 bases between them. CDR1 and CDR2 from the germline V gene are SGHAT and FQDESV (reference sequence). CDR3 in DNA: TGTGCCAGCAGGGACTCCTTGACCGGGGAGCTGTTTTTT. Translating gives CASRDSLTGELFF.